A single sample gave rise to the 18 T cell receptor beta chains below, sequenced in a study of T cell changes during pregnancy in multiple sclerosis. The repertoire was sequenced with immunoSEQ multiplex PCR; TCRdb's copy has only in-frame clones and lacks some. The sample holds 35,000 to 45,000 clones, approximately 90% seen once. The sample consisted of CD4+ T cells from peripheral blood mononuclear cells, taken after pregnancy. These receptors all stem from a female donor with multiple sclerosis, enrolled in a pregnancy study.

This clone has more than one count but fewer than ten. This chain uses TRBV5-1 with TRBJ2-1; TRBD2 aligns across 7 bases. This CDR3 has 19 amino acids. J gave up 5 bases and V 4 bases, and 21 bases lay outside the gene matches. Germline loops: CDR1 SGHRS, CDR2 YFSETQ. The CDR3 DNA sequence: TGCGCCAGCAGCCCACGGGGGGTAGGGCCATTAAACGTTGACAATGAGCAGTTCTTC. It codes for CASSPRGVGPLNVDNEQFF. Together with reference TRBV5-1 and TRBJ2-1, the CDR3 gives the full variable domain: KAGVTQTPRYLIKTRGQQVTLSCSPISGHRSVSWYQQTPGQGLQFLFEYFSETQRNKGNFPGRFSGRQFSNSRSEMNVSTLELGDSALYLCASSPRGVGPLNVDNEQFFGPGTRLTVL.

A single count supports this clone. V and J are TRBV6-1 and TRBJ1-1; unclear D gene. Germline CDR1 reads MNHNS; CDR2 reads SASEGT. V was clipped by 3 bases and J by 3 bases, with 17 bases between them. CDR3 size: 16 residues. The CDR3: CASSDSGRLIDTEAFF. CDR3 in DNA: TGTGCCAGCAGTGATTCGGGGAGGTTGATAGACACTGAAGCTTTCTTT.

Only a few counts were recorded for this clone. The gene calls are TRBV6-1 and TRBJ1-5; D not certain. Trimming stripped 10 bases from V and 0 bases from J, with 13 bases between. Germline V gene sequence: CDR1 MNHNS, CDR2 SASEGT. The CDR3 has 14 residues. CDR3 sequence (DNA): TGTGCCACCGCGGGATTTAATAGCAATCAGCCCCAGCATTTT. Its translation is CATAGFNSNQPQHF.

This chain connects TRBV14 to TRBJ1-3, with a weak D call TRBD1 (5 bases). V was clipped by 4 bases and J by 4 bases, with 14 bases between them. Germline CDR1 reads SGHDN; CDR2 reads FVKESK. CDR3 length: 15 residues. The CDR3 reads CASSPLEPGGNTIYF. As DNA, the CDR3 is TGTGCCAGCAGCCCGCTAGAACCAGGGGGAAACACCATATATTTT.

This chain connects TRBV15 to TRBJ2-2; TRBD1 agrees at 8 bases. The CDR3 has 15 residues. Germline V gene lookup returns CDR1 LNHNV and CDR2 YYDKDF (reference sequence). With V trimmed by 3 bases and J by 6 bases, 6 bases remained unmatched. In DNA form, the CDR3 reads TGTGCCACCAGCAGGGACAGGGTTTTCGCCGGGGAGCTGTTTTTT. The encoded protein is CATSRDRVFAGELFF.

This rearrangement joins TRBV6-6 to TRBJ1-2, with a weak D call TRBD1 (6 bases). The CDR3 sequence is 14 residues long. The ends were cut back, 7 bases at V and 8 bases at J, with 20 bases in the middle. The germline V gene encodes CDR1 MNHNY and CDR2 SVGAGI (reference sequence). CDR3 sequence (DNA): TGTGCCAGCACCCCCCGTGGGGGGGCCGGAGGCTACACCTTC. Translated: CASTPRGGAGGYTF.

The chain recombines TRBV5-1 with TRBJ1-1; D is unresolved. Between the trimmed V and J ends, which lost 1 base and 1 base, there was a span of 8 bases. The CDR3 sequence is 14 residues long. Germline V gene data show CDR1 as SGHRS and CDR2 as YFSETQ. The CDR3 sequence: CASSLQASNTEAFF. In DNA form, the CDR3 reads TGCGCCAGCAGCTTGCAGGCTTCGAACACTGAAGCTTTCTTT.

The V call is TRBV18, the J call TRBJ1-2, with 7 bases fitting TRBD1. Germline CDR1 and CDR2: KGHSH and LQKENI. The CDR3 contains 15 residues. The V gene end was trimmed by 5 bases and the J gene end by 3 bases; junction bases not matched to a gene: 9. The CDR3 sequence is CASSSLGDSDYGYTF. In DNA form, the CDR3 reads TGTGCCAGCTCATCCTTGGGGGACAGCGACTATGGCTACACCTTC.

The chain combines TRBV30 with TRBJ1-1, with D perhaps matching TRBD1 (6 bases). CDR3 length: 13 residues. CDR1 GTSNPN and CDR2 SVGIG come from the germline V gene (reference sequence). The V gene lost 3 bases and the J gene lost 2 bases, with 10 bases spanning the gap. The CDR3 sequence: CAWSDRPNTEAFF. CDR3 nucleotides: TGTGCCTGGAGCGACAGGCCCAACACTGAAGCTTTCTTT.

The rearrangement uses TRBV9 and TRBJ2-2; the match to TRBD1 covers 10 bases. Germline loops: CDR1 SGDLS, CDR2 YYNGEE. The CDR3 spans 16 residues. Unmatched junction bases numbered 2, after V lost 0 bases and J lost 3 bases. As DNA, the CDR3 is TGTGCCAGCAGCGTAGGACAGGGGGCCTACACCGGGGAGCTGTTTTTT. Translating it yields CASSVGQGAYTGELFF. Variable domain in full (rest from reference TRBV9 and TRBJ2-2): DSGVTQTPKHLITATGQRVTLRCSPRSGDLSVYWYQQSLDQGLQFLIQYYNGEERAKGNILERFSAQQFPDLHSELNLSSLELGDSALYFCASSVGQGAYTGELFFGEGSRLTVL.

The table lists this clone with a count of one. The chain joins TRBV29-1 to TRBJ2-2; 10 nucleotides agree with TRBD1. This CDR3 region has 14 residues. The V gene end was trimmed by 5 bases and the J gene end by 4 bases; junction bases not matched to a gene: 4. Germline-derived CDR1 and CDR2 are SQVTM and ANQGSEA. The CDR3 reads CSVRTGGITGELFF. The CDR3 DNA reads TGCAGCGTTAGGACAGGGGGGATCACCGGGGAGCTGTTTTTT.

This chain joins TRBV11-3 and TRBJ2-3, with a possible D match to TRBD2 (5 bases). Germline lookup yields CDR1 SGHNT and CDR2 YENEEA. V gave up 4 bases and J gave up 1 base, with 12 bases separating them. The CDR3 spans 15 residues. The chain's CDR3 is CASSSGNFRTDTQYF. The CDR3 bases are TGTGCCAGCAGCTCGGGGAACTTCCGCACAGATACGCAGTATTTT.

V and J are TRBV7-3 and TRBJ2-3; the D gene is possibly TRBD2 (6 bases). Germline CDR1 reads SGHTA; CDR2 reads FQGTGA. This CDR3 spans 14 amino acids. Trimming cost V 1 base and J 10 bases, with 15 bases left between them. The DNA for the CDR3 is TGTGCCAGCAGCTTAAACGGCGGGGTTGGTGCGCAGTATTTT. Translation: CASSLNGGVGAQYF.

This clone was detected only once. The V gene is TRBV4-2, the J gene TRBJ1-4; tentative D call: TRBD1 (6 bases). From germline, CDR1 is LGHNA and CDR2 YNFKEQ. Trimming took 0 bases from V and 3 from J, leaving 11 bases between them. The CDR3 totals 16 residues. CDR3 DNA: TGTGCCAGCAGCCAAGACTGGACAGCAGCTAATGAAAAACTGTTTTTT. Translating it yields CASSQDWTAANEKLFF.

For the CDR3, the DNA is TGTGCCAGCAGCTCCACAGGGGGCGAGCAGTTCTTC. Encoded protein: CASSSTGGEQFF. This chain links TRBV7-2 with TRBJ2-1; 9 bases match TRBD1. Germline loops: CDR1 SGHTA, CDR2 FQGNSA. This CDR3 is 12 amino acids long. Germline trimming cut 4 bases from V and 10 bases from J; bases unmatched to any gene: 2.

The V and J genes are TRBV4-1 and TRBJ2-7; tentative D call: TRBD2 (6 bases). The V and J ends lost 1 base and 2 bases respectively, with 12 bases between them. Per the germline V gene, CDR1 is MGHRA and CDR2 is YSYEKL. The CDR3 consists of 15 residues. As DNA, the CDR3 is TGCGCCAGCAGCCAAGGGGTGGGAGGACCCTACGAGCAGTACTTC. Translating it yields CASSQGVGGPYEQYF.

The J gene is TRBJ1-4, the V gene TRBV2, with a weak D call TRBD1 (5 bases). Germline V gene lookup returns CDR1 SNHLY and CDR2 FYNNEI. This CDR3 is built from 14 residues. V was shortened by 3 bases and J by 8 bases, with 13 bases between the two germline ends. The CDR3 protein is CASSDRARREKLFF. CDR3 sequence (DNA): TGTGCCAGCAGTGACAGGGCCCGGCGGGAAAAACTGTTTTTT.

This chain connects TRBV7-9 to TRBJ2-7; 13 bases match TRBD2. The CDR3 runs to 15 residues. Trimming removed 6 bases from V and 0 bases from J; junction bases left unmatched: 2. Germline CDR1 reads SEHNR; CDR2 reads FQNEAQ (reference sequence). The CDR3 region is CASRGTSGNSYEQYF. The CDR3 coding sequence is TGTGCCAGCAGAGGGACTAGCGGGAACTCCTACGAGCAGTACTTC.